These 13 T cell receptor beta chains were sequenced from one sample in a study of T-cell memory formation after mild COVID-19. Each CDR3 protein gets one entry after TCRdb re-called the 5' RACE reads with MiXCR. The sample shows 100,000 to 150,000 distinct CDR3 sequences, around 15% of them seen only once. Source material: PBMCs or a T cell subset sorted from them (not recorded which). The receptors shown here come from a man aged 18 to 29 who had mild COVID-19 (a few samples of this study predate the infection). Cell type and time point are not known.

The chain joins TRBV7-9 to TRBJ2-1; 8 nucleotides line up with TRBD2. V was pared by 5 bases and J by 8 bases, with 17 bases of the junction left unmatched. The CDR3 covers 17 residues. Germline lookup yields CDR1 SEHNR and CDR2 FQNEAQ (reference sequence). Here the CDR3 DNA reads TGTGCCAGCAGCCAAAGTAAGCCAACCGGGACTAGATATGAGCAGTTCTTC. Amino acid sequence: CASSQSKPTGTRYEQFF.

CDR3 in DNA: TGTGCCAGCAGTTTAGAACGGACTGGAAACACCATATATTTT. It translates to CASSLERTGNTIYF. This chain links TRBV12-3 or TRBV12-4 with TRBJ1-3, with D unclear. This CDR3 has 14 residues. Between the trimmed V and J ends, which lost 1 base and 2 bases, there was a span of 6 bases.

This clonotype was recorded a few times. This sequence joins TRBV12-3 or TRBV12-4 and TRBJ2-7; 9 bases map to TRBD1. The CDR3 extends over 16 amino acids. With V trimmed by 5 bases and J by 4 bases, 12 bases remained unmatched. CDR3 DNA: TGTGCCAGCAGTCTACGACGGACAGGGGTTGTTTACGAGCAGTACTTC. This codes for CASSLRRTGVVYEQYF.

With respect to this clonotype: The conserved phenylalanine or tryptophan is not found at the CDR3 terminus, so this likely reflects a read error. The DNA is left out, because the CDR3 cannot be placed on it with certainty; the CDR3 is given as TCRdb lists it. The V and J genes are TRBV4-3 and TRBJ2-5; TRBD1 is the table's D call, not checked against the DNA. The CDR3 is 9 amino acids in total, end residues counted. From germline, CDR1 is LGHNA and CDR2 YSLEER. The CDR3 reads CASSPQGAR.

This clonotype was seen more than once but under ten times. The chain uses TRBV6-2 or TRBV6-3 and TRBJ2-7; weak D call: TRBD1 (6 bases). Trimming stripped 6 bases from V and 2 bases from J, with 11 bases between. The length of the CDR3 is 13 residues. Germline V gene sequence: CDR1 MNHEY, CDR2 SVGEGT. The CDR3 region has the DNA TGTGCCAGCAGCAGGCAGGGGACCTACGAGCAGTACGTC. Its protein is CASSRQGTYEQYV.

The gene calls are TRBV24-1 and TRBJ2-1, with 9 bases fitting TRBD1. In germline, CDR1 is KGHDR, CDR2 SFDVKD. V shed 6 bases, J shed 7 bases, and the junction held 9 bases outside the gene matches. CDR3 length: 15 residues. This CDR3 reads CATSWGTGYQNEQFF. The CDR3 nucleotides read TGTGCCACCAGTTGGGGGACAGGGTACCAGAATGAGCAGTTCTTC.

This clonotype was counted a few times. The CDR3 protein is CASSTQGAAGANVLTF. The CDR3 DNA reads TGCGCCAGCAGCACGCAGGGGGCAGCTGGGGCCAACGTCCTGACTTTC. This sequence joins TRBV5-1 and TRBJ2-6; 8 bases line up with TRBD1. Germline CDR1 is SGHRS and CDR2 is YFSETQ. This CDR3 region has 16 residues. The V segment lost 4 bases and the J segment 2 bases; nucleotides outside the gene matches: 5.

J is TRBJ2-1 and V is TRBV2; D is perhaps TRBD2 (6 bases). Per the germline V gene, CDR1 is SNHLY and CDR2 is FYNNEI. The length of the CDR3 is 16 residues. The ends were cut back, 7 bases at V and 4 bases at J, with 20 bases in the middle. The CDR3 sequence is CASIPAGTASYNEQFF. CDR3 nucleotides: TGTGCCAGCATTCCCGCGGGGACGGCTTCTTACAATGAGCAGTTCTTC.

The chain is built from TRBV3-2 and TRBJ2-7; the DNA was not compared with TRBD1, the D call given in the table. TRBV3-2 has pseudogene status. CDR3 length: 15 amino acids. This chain's CDR3 is CASSQVPDRFYEQYV. For the CDR3, the DNA is TGTGCCAGCAGCCAGGTCCCTGATCGGTTCTACGAGCAGTACGTC.

The chain joins TRBV14 to TRBJ2-6; 8 bases are shared with TRBD1. Germline trimming cut 4 bases from V and 0 bases from J; bases unmatched to any gene: 8. The CDR3 runs to 18 residues. Germline-derived CDR1 and CDR2 are SGHDN and FVKESK. The CDR3 here is CASSPWTGKSSGANVLTF. The DNA of the CDR3 is TGTGCCAGCAGCCCCTGGACAGGGAAGTCCTCTGGGGCCAACGTCCTGACTTTC.

This chain joins TRBV3-1 and TRBJ2-3, with no clear D. The CDR3 consists of 14 residues. Germline CDR1 and CDR2: LGHDT and YNNKEL (reference sequence). With 4 bases removed from V and 4 bases from J, the gap between germline ends came to 12 bases. The chain's CDR3 is CASSRLPDSDTQYF. The CDR3, as DNA: TGTGCCAGCAGCCGCCTTCCTGATTCAGATACGCAGTATTTT.

This clonotype was detected a few times. The V call is TRBV28, the J call TRBJ1-5; D unresolved. Trimming pared 4 bases from V and 7 bases from J, leaving 11 bases between. CDR3 size: 13 residues. Germline values: CDR1 MDHEN, CDR2 SYDVKM. CDR3 bases: TGTGCCAGCAGTTCCCGCTTAGGCCAGCCCCAGCATTTT. Translating it yields CASSSRLGQPQHF.

The rearrangement uses TRBV7-2 and TRBJ2-3; D may be TRBD1 (6 bases). The length of the CDR3 is 13 residues. Germline loops: CDR1 SGHTA, CDR2 FQGNSA. Trimming took off 5 bases at V and 4 bases at J, with 10 bases between the two ends. DNA for the CDR3: TGTGCCAGCAGCGCAGGGGAAGCAGATACGCAGTATTTT. Translation gives CASSAGEADTQYF.